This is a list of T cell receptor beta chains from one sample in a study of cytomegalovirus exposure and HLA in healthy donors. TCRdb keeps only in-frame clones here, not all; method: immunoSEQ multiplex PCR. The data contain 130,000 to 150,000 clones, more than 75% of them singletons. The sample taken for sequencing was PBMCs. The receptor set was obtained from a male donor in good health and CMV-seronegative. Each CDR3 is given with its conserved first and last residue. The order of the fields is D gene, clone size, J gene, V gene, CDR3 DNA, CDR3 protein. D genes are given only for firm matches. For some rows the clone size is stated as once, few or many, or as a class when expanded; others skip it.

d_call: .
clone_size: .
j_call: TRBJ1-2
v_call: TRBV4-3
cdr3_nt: TGCGCCAGCAGCCAAGTCGAGACGGGCTATGGCTACACCTTC
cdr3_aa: CASSQVETGYGYTF

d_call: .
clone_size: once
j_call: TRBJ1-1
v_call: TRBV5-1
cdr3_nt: TGCGCCAGCAGCTCATCCGGGACACCGAACACTGAAGCTTTCTTT
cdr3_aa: CASSSSGTPNTEAFF

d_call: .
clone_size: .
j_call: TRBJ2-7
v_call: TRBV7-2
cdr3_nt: TGTGCCAGCAGGTTCAGTTTCTCCTACGAGCAGTACTTC
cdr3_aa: CASRFSFSYEQYF

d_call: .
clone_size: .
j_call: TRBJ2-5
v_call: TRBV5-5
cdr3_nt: TGTGCCAGCAGCCGCTACAGGGTGGGGGAGACCCAGTACTTC
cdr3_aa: CASSRYRVGETQYF

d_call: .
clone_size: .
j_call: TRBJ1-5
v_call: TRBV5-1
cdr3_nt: TGCGCCAGCATTCGAAGTAGGGGTAGCAATCAGCCCCAGCATTTT
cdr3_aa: CASIRSRGSNQPQHF

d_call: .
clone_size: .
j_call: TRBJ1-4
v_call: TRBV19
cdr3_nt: TGTGCCAGTAGTAACGGACAATTTTCCGCATTGACTAATGAAAAACTGTTTTTT
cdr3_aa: CASSNGQFSALTNEKLFF

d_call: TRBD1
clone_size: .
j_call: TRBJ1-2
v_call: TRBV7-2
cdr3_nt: TGTGCCAGCAGCTTATCGACGGGACAGGGTGACTATGGCTACACCTTC
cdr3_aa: CASSLSTGQGDYGYTF

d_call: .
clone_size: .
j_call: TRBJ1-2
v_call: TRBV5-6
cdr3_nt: TGTGCCAGCAGCACGGACAGTTATGGCTACACCTTC
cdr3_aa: CASSTDSYGYTF

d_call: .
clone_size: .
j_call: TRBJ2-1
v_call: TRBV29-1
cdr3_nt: TGCAGCGTTCTGGGGCCCAGGGTGGGCAATGAGCAGTTCTTC
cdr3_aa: CSVLGPRVGNEQFF

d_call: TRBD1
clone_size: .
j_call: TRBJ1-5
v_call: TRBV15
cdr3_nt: TGTGCCACCAGCATTGACAGGGGCGGTCAGCCCCAGCATTTT
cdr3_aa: CATSIDRGGQPQHF

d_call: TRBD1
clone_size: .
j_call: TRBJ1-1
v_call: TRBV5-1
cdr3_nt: TGCGCCAGCAGCTTGGTTGAGGGGGCGTTGAAGACTGAAGCTTTCTTT
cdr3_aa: CASSLVEGALKTEAFF

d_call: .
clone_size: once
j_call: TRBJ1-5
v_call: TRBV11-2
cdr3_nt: TGTGCCAGCAGCTTAGACAGGGGTGGTAATCAGCCCCAGCATTTT
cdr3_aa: CASSLDRGGNQPQHF

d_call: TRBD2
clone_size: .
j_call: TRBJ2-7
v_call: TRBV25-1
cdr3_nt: TGTGCCAGCGCGGGGGACTTCTCCTACGAGCAGTACTTC
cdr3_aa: CASAGDFSYEQYF

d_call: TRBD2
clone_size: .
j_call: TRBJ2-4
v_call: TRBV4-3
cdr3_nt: TGCGCCAGCAGCCAAGAGCTTTACGAGGCGGGGGGCGAAGGGAACAGTCAGTACTTC
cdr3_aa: CASSQELYEAGGEGNSQYF

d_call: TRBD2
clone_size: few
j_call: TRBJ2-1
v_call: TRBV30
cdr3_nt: TGTGCCTGGAGTGTTACGGGGGGGGCTTACAATGAGCAGTTCTTC
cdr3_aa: CAWSVTGGAYNEQFF

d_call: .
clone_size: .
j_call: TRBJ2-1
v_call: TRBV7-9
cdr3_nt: TGTGCCAGCAGCTCCGTCTACGAAGTCAATGAGCAGTTCTTC
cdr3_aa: CASSSVYEVNEQFF

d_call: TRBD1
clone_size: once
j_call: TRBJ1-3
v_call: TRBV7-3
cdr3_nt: TGTGCCAGCAGCTTAAGACAGGGGGTCGGAAACACCATATATTTT
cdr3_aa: CASSLRQGVGNTIYF

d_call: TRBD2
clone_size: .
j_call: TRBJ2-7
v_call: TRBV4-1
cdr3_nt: TGCGCCAGCAGCCAAGATTTGACTAGCGGGGGCTCTAGCTGGTTCGAGCAGTACTTC
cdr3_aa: CASSQDLTSGGSSWFEQYF

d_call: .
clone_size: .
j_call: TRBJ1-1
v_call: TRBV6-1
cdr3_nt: TGTGCCAGCAGTCAACGGGGGGCCACGAACACTGAAGCTTTCTTT
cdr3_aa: CASSQRGATNTEAFF

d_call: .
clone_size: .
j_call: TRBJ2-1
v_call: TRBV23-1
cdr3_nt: TGCGCCAGCAGTCCACCCAAGGACGGACTCAATGAGCAGTTCTTC
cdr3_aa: CASSPPKDGLNEQFF

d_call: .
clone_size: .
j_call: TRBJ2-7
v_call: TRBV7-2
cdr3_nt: TGTGCCAGCAGGCGCTCCTACGAGCAGTACTTC
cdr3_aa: CASRRSYEQYF

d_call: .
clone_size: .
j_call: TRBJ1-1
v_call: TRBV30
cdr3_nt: TGTGCCTGGACCGAGCAAGAAGCTTTCTTT
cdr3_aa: CAWTEQEAFF

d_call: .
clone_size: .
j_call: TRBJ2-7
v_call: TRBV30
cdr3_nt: TGTGCCTGGAGTGAAGATTACAGGGGGGGGGCCGAGCAGTACTTC
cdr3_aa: CAWSEDYRGGAEQYF

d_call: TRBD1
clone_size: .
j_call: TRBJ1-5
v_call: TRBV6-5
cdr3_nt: TGTGCCAGCAGTAGAGGGACAGGGGGAAATCAGCCCCAGCATTTT
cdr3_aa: CASSRGTGGNQPQHF

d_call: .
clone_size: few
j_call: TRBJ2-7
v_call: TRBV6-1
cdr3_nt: TGTGCCAGCACTGATGGGGTAGGGGGCTCCTACGAGCAGTACTTC
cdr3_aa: CASTDGVGGSYEQYF

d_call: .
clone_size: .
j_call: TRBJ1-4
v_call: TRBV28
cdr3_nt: TGTGCCAGCAGACCTACAGTCGCCTTTAATGAAAAACTGTTTTTT
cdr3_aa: CASRPTVAFNEKLFF

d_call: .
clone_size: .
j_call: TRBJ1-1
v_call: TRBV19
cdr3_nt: TGTGCCAGTAATCCCACGGGAGGGCTGAACACTGAAGCTTTCTTT
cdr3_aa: CASNPTGGLNTEAFF

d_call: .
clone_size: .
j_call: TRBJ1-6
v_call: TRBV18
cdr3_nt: TGTGCCAGCTCACCACCGAGCTCCTATAATTCACCCCTCCACTTT
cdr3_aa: CASSPPSSYNSPLHF

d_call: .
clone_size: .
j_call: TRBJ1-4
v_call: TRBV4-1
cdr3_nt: TGCGCCAGCAGCCAAACAGAAACAACTAATGAAAAACTGTTTTTT
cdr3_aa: CASSQTETTNEKLFF

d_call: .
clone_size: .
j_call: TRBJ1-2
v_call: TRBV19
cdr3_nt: TGTGCCAGTAGTATAGGTGGCTACTATGGCTACACCTTC
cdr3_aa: CASSIGGYYGYTF

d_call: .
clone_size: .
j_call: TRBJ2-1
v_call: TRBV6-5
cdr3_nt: TGTGCCAGCAGTTACGGGGCAGGGGCTTACAATGAGCAGTTCTTC
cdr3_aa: CASSYGAGAYNEQFF

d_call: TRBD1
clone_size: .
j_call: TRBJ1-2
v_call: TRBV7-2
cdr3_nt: TGTGCCAGCAGCTTAGGAGGACAGGGTACTCAAAATGGCTACACCTTC
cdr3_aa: CASSLGGQGTQNGYTF

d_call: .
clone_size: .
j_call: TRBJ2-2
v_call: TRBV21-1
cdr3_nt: TGTGCCAGCAGCCGGGACTGCGAGAACACCGGGGAGCTGTTTTTT
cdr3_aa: CASSRDCENTGELFF

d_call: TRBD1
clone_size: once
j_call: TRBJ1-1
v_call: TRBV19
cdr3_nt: TGTGCCAGTAGTGTACGACAGGGGCGCTCTATGAACACTGAAGCTTTCTTT
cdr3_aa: CASSVRQGRSMNTEAFF

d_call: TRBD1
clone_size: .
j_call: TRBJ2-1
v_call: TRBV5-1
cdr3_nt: TGCGCCAGCAGCTCCCGGACAGGGGCTGGGGAGCAGTTCTTC
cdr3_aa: CASSSRTGAGEQFF

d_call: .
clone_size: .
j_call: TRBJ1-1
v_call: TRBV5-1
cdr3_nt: TGCGCCAGCGCGGTCGATGGGGGGGGGAACACTGAAGCTTTCTTT
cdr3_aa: CASAVDGGGNTEAFF

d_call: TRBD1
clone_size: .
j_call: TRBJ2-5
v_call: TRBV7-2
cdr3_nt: TGTGCCAGCAGCCCCTCCCGGGACAGGGGGCAAGAGACCCAGTACTTC
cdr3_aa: CASSPSRDRGQETQYF

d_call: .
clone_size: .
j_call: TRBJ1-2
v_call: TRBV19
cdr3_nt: TGTGCCAGTAGCCTAGGGAGCCGCTACACCTTC
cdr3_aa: CASSLGSRYTF

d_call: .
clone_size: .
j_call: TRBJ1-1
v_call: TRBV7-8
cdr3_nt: TGTGCCAGCAGCCGTGACAGATTGGGCACTGAAGCTTTCTTT
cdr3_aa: CASSRDRLGTEAFF

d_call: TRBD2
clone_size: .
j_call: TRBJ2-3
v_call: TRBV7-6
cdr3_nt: TGTGCCAGCAGCCAACTAGCGGGGGGGTCCACAGATACGCAGTATTTT
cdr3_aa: CASSQLAGGSTDTQYF

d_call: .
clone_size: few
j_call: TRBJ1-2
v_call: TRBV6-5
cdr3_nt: TGTGCCAGCACACCGGGCGGGTATGGCTACACCTTC
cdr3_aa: CASTPGGYGYTF

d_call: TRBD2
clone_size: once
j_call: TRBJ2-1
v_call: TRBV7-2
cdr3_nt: TGTGCCAGCAGCTTAGATAGCGGGGGGTACAATGAGCAGTTCTTC
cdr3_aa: CASSLDSGGYNEQFF